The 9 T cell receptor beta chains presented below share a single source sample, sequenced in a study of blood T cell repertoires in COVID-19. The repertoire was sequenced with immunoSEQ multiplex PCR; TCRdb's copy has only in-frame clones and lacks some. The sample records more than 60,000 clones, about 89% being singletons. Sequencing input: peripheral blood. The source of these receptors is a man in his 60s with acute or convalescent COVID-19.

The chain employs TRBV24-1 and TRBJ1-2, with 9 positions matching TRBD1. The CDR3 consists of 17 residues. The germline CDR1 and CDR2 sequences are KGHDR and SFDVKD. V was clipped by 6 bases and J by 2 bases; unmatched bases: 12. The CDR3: CATSPSGGTGRNYGYTF. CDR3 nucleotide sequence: TGTGCCACCAGTCCAAGTGGGGGGACAGGGAGAAACTATGGCTACACCTTC.

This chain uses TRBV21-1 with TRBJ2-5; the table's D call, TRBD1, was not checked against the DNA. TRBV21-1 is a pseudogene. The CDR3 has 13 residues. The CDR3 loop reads CASSNTGEETQYF. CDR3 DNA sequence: TGTGCCAGCAGCAATACAGGGGAAGAGACCCAGTACTTC.

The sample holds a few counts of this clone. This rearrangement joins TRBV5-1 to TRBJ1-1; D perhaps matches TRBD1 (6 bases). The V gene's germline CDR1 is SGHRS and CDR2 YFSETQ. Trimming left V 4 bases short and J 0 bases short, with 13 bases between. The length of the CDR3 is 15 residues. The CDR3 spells CASSTDRLMNTEAFF. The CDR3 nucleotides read TGCGCCAGCAGCACTGACAGGCTAATGAACACTGAAGCTTTCTTT.

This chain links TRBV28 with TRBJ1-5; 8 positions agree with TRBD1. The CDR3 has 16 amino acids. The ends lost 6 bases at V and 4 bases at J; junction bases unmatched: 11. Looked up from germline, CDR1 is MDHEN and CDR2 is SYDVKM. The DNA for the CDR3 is TGTGCCAGCAGCCACAATGGACAGGGAAAAAATCAGCCCCAGCATTTT. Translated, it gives CASSHNGQGKNQPQHF.

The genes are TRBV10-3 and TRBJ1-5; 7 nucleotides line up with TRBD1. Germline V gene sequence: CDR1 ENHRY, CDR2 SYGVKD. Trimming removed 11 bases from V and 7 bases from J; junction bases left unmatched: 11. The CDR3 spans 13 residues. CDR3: CAFRQGLGQPQHF. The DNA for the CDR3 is TGTGCCTTCCGACAGGGTCTAGGCCAGCCCCAGCATTTT.

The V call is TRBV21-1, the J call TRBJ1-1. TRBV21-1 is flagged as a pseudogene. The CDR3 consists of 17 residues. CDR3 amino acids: CASSGRHGRALNTEAFF. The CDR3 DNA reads TGTGCCAGCAGCGGCCGACATGGGAGGGCACTGAACACTGAAGCTTTCTTT.

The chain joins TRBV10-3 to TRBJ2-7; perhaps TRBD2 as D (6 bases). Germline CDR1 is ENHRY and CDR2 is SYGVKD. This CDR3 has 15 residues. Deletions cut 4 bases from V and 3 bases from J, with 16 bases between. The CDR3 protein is CAISGSEGRNYEQYF. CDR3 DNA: TGTGCCATCAGTGGATCGGAGGGGAGGAACTACGAGCAGTACTTC.

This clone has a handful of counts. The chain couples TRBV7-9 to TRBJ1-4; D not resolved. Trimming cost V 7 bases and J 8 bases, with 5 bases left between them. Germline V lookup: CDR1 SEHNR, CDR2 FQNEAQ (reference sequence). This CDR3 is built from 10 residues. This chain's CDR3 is CASIGEKLFF. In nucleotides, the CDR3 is TGTGCCAGCATTGGCGAAAAACTGTTTTTT.

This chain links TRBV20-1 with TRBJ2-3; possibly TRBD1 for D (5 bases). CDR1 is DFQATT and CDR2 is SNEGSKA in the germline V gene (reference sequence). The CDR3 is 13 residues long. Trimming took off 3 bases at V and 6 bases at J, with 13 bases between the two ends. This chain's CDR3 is CSASRGADDTQYF. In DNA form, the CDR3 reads TGCAGTGCTAGTCGTGGGGCGGATGATACGCAGTATTTT.